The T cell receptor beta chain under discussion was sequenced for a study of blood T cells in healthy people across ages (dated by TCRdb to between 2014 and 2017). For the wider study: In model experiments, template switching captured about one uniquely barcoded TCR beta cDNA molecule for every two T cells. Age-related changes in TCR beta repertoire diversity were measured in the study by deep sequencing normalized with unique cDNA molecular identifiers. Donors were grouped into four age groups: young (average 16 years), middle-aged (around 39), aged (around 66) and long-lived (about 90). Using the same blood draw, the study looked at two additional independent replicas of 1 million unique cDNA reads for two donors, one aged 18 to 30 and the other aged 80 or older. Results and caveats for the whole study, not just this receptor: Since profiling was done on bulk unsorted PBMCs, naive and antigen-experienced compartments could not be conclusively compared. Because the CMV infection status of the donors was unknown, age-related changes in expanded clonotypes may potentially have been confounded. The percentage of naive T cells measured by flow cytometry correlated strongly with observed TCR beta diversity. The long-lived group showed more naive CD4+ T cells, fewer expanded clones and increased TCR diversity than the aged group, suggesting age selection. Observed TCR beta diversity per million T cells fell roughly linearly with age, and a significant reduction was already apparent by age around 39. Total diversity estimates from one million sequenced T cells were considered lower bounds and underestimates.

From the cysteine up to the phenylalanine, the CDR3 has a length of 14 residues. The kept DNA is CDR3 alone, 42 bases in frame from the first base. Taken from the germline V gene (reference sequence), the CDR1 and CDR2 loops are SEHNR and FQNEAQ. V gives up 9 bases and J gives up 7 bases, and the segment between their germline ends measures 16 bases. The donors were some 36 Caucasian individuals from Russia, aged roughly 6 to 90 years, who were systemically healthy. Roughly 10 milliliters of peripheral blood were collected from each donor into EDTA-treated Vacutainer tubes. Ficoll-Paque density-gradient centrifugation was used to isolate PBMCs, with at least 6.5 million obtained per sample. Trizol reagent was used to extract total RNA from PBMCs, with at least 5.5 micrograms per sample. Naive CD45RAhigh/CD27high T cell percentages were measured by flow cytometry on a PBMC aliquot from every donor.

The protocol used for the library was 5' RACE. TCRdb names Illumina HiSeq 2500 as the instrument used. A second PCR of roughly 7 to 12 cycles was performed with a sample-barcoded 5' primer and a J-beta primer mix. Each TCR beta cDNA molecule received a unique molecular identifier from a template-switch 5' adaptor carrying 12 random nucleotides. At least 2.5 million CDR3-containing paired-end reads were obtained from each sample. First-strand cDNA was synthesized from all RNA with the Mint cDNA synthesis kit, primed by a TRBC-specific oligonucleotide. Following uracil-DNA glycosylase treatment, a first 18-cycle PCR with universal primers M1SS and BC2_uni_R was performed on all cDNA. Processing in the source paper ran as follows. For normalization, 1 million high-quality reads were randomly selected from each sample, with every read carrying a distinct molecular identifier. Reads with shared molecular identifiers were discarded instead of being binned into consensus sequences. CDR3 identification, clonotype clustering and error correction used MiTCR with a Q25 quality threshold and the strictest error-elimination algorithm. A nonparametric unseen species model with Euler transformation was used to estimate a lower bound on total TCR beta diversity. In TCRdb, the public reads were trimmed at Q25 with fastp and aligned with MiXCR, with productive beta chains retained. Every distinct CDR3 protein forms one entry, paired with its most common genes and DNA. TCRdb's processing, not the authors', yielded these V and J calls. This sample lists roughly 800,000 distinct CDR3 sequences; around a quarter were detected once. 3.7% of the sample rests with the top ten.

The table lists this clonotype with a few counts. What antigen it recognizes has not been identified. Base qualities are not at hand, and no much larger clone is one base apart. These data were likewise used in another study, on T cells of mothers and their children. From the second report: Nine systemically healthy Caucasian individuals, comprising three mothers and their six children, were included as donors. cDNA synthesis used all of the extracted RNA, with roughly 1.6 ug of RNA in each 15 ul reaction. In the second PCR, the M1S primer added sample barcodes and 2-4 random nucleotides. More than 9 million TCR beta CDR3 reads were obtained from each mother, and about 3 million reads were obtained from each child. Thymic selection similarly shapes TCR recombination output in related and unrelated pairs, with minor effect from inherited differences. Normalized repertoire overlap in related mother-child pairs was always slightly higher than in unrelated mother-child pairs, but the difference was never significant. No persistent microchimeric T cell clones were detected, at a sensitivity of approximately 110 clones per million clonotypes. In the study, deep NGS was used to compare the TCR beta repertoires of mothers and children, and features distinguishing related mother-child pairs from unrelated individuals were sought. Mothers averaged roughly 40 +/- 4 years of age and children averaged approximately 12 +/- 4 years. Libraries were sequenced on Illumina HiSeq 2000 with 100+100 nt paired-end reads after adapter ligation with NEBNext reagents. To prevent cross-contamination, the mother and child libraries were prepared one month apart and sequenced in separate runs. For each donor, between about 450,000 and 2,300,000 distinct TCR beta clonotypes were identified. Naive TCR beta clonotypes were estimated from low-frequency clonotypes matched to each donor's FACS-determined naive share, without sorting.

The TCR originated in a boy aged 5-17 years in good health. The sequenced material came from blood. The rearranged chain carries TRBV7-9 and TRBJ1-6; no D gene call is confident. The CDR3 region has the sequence CASKRDSGNSPLHF. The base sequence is TGTGCCAGTAAACGGGATTCAGGAAATTCACCCCTCCACTTT.